This is a list of T cell receptor beta chains from one sample in a study of T-cell reconstitution after alpha-beta-depleted transplantation in children. Each CDR3 protein gets one entry after TCRdb re-called the PCR reads with MiXCR. There are 90,000 to 100,000 distinct CDR3 sequences in the sample; more than 20% occur only once, and about 20% lies in the top ten. The sample consisted of PBMCs, taken before TCRalphabeta/CD19-depleted stem cell transplant. The receptors stem from a boy under 10 years old with acute lymphoblastic leukemia, due to receive a stem cell transplant. Each CDR3 is given with its conserved first and last residue.

v_call	j_call	cdr3_aa
TRBV2	TRBJ2-3	CASRWTGTQYF
TRBV20-1	TRBJ2-1	CSAGDYMGLAEGLKQFF
TRBV9	TRBJ2-2	CASRDPGQGNTGELFF
TRBV12-3/TRBV12-4	TRBJ2-3	CASSSSRVLSTDTQYF
TRBV20-1	TRBJ2-7	CSARDTTRSHYEQYF
TRBV29-1	TRBJ2-5	CSVVVAETQYF
TRBV7-8	TRBJ2-1	CASSLTTGKGGEQFF
TRBV18	TRBJ2-7	CASSPSRDRDYEQYF
TRBV29-1	TRBJ2-7	CSVVSLVQGVYEQYF
TRBV12-3/TRBV12-4	TRBJ2-1	CASSLGQGKQFF
TRBV27	TRBJ2-7	CASSGAGQGGLVQYF
TRBV5-6	TRBJ2-7	CASSLGRQSSYEQYF
TRBV24-1	TRBJ1-1	CATSTGGREAFF
TRBV5-5	TRBJ2-1	CASAPQGYNEQFF
TRBV3-1	TRBJ2-1	CASSQLLAEGNEQFF
TRBV20-1	TRBJ1-1	CSARTGRHTEAFF
TRBV4-1	TRBJ1-4	CASSQERLVNEKLFF
TRBV4-2	TRBJ2-1	CASSQESSGGAVINEQFF
TRBV20-1	TRBJ2-3	CSASEWRGGDTDTQYF
TRBV28	TRBJ2-7	CASSSGPFGEQYF
TRBV28	TRBJ1-6	CASSLLGGIKGSPLHF
TRBV12-3/TRBV12-4	TRBJ2-2	CASSSFYSGRMAGELFF
TRBV13	TRBJ1-6	CASSLQGADSPLHF
TRBV12-3/TRBV12-4	TRBJ2-5	CASSKTGGWETQYF
TRBV20-1	TRBJ2-5	CSAASGSVQETQYF
TRBV4-1	TRBJ2-4	CASSKDPGSEAKNIQYF
TRBV6-6	TRBJ2-4	CASSKSGEGYF
TRBV3-1	TRBJ1-2	CASRGGGNYGYTF
TRBV4-3	TRBJ2-1	CASSQALAGASYNEQFF
TRBV20-1	TRBJ2-7	CSATPSGNTYEQYF
TRBV29-1	TRBJ1-1	CSGGQKGGVDTEAFF
TRBV7-2	TRBJ2-1	CASSSPAEVYNEQFF
TRBV11-1	TRBJ2-1	CASSLVGTSGRARNEQFF
TRBV2	TRBJ2-1	CASSEGTLYNEQFF
TRBV28	TRBJ2-3	CASRGSGGGTDTQYF
TRBV7-4	TRBJ2-6	CASSLVSLLAYSGANVLTF
TRBV28	TRBJ2-1	CASSPASSYNEQFF
TRBV5-1	TRBJ2-1	CASSPGQIYNEQFF
TRBV20-1	TRBJ2-1	CSATWLAGRDEQFF
TRBV13	TRBJ1-3	CASSSRRQPEGANTIYF
TRBV20-1	TRBJ2-1	CSARDGRSAAAYNEQFF
TRBV5-1	TRBJ1-3	CASSISGTGVGNTIYF